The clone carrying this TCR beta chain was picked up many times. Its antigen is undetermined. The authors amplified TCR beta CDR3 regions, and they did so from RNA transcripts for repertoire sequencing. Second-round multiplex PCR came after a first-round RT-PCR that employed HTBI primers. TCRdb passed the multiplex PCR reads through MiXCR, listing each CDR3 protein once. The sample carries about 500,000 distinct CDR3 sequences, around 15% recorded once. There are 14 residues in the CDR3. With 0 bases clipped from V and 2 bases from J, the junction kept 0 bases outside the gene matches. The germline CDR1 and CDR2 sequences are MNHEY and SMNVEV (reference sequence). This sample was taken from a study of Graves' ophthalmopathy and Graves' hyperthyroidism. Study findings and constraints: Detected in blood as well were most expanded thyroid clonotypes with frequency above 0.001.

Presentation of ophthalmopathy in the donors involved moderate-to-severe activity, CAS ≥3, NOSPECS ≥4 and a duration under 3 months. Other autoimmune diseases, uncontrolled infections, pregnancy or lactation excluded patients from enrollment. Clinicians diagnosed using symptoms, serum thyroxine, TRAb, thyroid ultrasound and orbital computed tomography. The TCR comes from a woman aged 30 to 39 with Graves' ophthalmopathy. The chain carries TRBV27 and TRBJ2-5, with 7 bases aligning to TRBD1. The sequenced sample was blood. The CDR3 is CASSLSRGQETQYF. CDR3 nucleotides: TGTGCCAGCAGTTTATCCAGGGGGCAAGAGACCCAGTACTTC.